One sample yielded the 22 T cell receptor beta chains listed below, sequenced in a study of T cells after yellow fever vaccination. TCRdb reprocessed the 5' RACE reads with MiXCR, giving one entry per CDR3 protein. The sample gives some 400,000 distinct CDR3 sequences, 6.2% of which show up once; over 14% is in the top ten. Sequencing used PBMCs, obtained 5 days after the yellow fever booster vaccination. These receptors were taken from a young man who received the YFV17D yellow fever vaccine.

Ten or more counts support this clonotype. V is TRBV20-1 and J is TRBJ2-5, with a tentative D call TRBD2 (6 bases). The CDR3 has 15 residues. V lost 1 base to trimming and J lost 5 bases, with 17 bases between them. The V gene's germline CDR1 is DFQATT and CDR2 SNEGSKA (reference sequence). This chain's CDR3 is CSARVSGREVETQYF. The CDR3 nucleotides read TGCAGTGCTAGAGTGTCAGGCAGGGAGGTTGAGACCCAGTACTTC.

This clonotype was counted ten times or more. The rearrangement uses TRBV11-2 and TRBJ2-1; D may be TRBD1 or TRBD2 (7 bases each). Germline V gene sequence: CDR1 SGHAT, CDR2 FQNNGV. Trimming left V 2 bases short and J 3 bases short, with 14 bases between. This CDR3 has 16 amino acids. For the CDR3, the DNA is TGTGCCAGCAGCTTACAGGGGGGAGGGTTCTACAATGAGCAGTTCTTC. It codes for CASSLQGGGFYNEQFF.

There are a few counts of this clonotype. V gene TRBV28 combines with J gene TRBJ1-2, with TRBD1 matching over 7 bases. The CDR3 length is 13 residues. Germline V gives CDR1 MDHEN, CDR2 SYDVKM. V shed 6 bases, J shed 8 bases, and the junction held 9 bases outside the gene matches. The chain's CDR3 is CASRPPGGPGYTF. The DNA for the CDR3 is TGTGCCAGCAGACCCCCAGGGGGTCCGGGCTACACCTTC.

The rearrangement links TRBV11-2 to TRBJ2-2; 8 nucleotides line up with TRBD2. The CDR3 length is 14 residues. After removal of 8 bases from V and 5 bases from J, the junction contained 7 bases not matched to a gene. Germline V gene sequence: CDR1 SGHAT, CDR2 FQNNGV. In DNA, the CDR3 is TGTGCCAGCCTTACCGGGAGGGGAACCGGGGAGCTGTTTTTT. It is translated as CASLTGRGTGELFF.

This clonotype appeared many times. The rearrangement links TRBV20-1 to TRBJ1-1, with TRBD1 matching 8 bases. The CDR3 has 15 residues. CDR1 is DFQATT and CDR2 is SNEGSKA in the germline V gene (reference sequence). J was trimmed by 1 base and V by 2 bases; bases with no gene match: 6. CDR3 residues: CSARRQGMENTEAFF. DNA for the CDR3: TGCAGTGCTAGAAGACAGGGGATGGAGAACACTGAAGCTTTCTTT.

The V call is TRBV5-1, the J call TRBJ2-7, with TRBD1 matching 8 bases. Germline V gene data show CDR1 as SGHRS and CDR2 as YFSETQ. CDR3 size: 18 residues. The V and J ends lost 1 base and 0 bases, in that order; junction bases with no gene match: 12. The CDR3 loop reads CASSLRGRGQTSSYEQYF. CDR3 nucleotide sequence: TGCGCCAGCAGCTTGCGGGGCAGGGGGCAAACATCCTCCTACGAGCAGTACTTC.

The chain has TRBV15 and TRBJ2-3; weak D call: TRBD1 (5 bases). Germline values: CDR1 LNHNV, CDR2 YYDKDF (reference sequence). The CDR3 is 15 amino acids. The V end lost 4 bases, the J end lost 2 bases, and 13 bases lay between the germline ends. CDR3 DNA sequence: TGTGCCACCAGCAAGACAGACACGTCCACAGATACGCAGTATTTT. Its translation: CATSKTDTSTDTQYF.

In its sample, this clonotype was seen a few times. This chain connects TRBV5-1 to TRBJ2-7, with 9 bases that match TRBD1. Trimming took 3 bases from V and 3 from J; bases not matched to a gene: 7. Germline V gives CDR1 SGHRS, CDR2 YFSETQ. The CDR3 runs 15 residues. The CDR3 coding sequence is TGCGCCAGCAGCTCTACGCCGGGACAGGGCTACGAGCAGTACTTC. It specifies CASSSTPGQGYEQYF. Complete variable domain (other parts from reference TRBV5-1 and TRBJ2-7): KAGVTQTPRYLIKTRGQQVTLSCSPISGHRSVSWYQQTPGQGLQFLFEYFSETQRNKGNFPGRFSGRQFSNSRSEMNVSTLELGDSALYLCASSSTPGQGYEQYFGPGTRLTVT.

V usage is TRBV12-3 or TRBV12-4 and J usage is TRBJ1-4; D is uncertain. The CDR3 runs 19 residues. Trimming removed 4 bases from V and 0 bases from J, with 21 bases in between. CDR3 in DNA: TGTGCCAGCAGTTATTTGTGGCAGACCCTATATTCAACTAATGAAAAACTGTTTTTT. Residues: CASSYLWQTLYSTNEKLFF.

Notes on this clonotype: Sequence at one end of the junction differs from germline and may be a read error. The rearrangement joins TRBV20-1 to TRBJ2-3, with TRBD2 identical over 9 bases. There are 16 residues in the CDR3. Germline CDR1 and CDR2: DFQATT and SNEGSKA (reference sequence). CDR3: CCARDLGGRATDTQYF. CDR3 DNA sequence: TGCTGTGCTAGAGATCTCGGCGGGAGGGCCACCGATACGCAGTATTTT.

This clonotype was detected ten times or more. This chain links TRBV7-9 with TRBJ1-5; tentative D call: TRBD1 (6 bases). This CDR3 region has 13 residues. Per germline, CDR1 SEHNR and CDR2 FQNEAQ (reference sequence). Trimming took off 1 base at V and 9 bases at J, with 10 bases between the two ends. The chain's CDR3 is CASSLVGGGPQHF. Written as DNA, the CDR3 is TGTGCCAGCAGCTTAGTTGGGGGCGGGCCCCAGCATTTT.

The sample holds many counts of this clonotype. This CDR3 reads CASSLESGNTIYF. In DNA, the CDR3 is TGTGCCAGCAGCTTAGAGTCTGGAAACACCATATATTTT. The chain links TRBV7-2 to TRBJ1-3; D is undetermined. Trimming removed 1 base at V and 1 base at J, with 2 bases between. The CDR3 runs 13 residues. Germline CDR1 reads SGHTA; CDR2 reads FQGNSA.

The CDR3 DNA reads TGCAGCGTTTTTTCTAGCGGGAGCGAGTTCTTC. Amino acid sequence: CSVFSSGSEFF. V usage is TRBV29-1 and J usage is TRBJ2-1; TRBD2 matches at 10 bases. V shed 5 bases, J shed 14 bases, and the junction held 6 bases outside the gene matches. CDR3 size: 11 residues. The germline gives CDR1 SQVTM, CDR2 ANQGSEA.

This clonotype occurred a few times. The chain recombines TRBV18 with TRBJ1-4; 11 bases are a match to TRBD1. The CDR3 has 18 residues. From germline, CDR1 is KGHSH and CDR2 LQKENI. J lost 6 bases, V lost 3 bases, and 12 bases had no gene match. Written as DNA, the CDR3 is TGTGCCAGCTCACCTCCCCCCGGACGGACAGGGGGCGATGAAAAACTGTTTTTT. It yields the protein CASSPPPGRTGGDEKLFF.

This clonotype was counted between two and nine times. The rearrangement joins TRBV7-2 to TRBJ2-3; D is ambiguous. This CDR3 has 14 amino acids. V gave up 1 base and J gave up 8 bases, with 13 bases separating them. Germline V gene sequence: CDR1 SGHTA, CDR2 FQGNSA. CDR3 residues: CASSLGAKEATQYF. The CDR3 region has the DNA TGTGCCAGCAGCTTAGGCGCTAAAGAAGCTACGCAGTATTTT. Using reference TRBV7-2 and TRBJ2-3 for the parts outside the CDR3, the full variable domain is GAGVSQSPSNKVTEKGKDVELRCDPISGHTALYWYRQSLGQGLEFLIYFQGNSAPDKSGLPSDRFSAERTGGSVSTLTIQRTQQEDSAVYLCASSLGAKEATQYFGPGTRLTVL.

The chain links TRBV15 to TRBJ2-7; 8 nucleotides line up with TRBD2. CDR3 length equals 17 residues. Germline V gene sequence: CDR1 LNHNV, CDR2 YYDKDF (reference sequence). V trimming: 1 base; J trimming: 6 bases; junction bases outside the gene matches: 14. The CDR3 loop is CATSRGVRGGTYPEQYF. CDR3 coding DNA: TGTGCCACCAGCAGAGGGGTCCGGGGGGGAACTTACCCCGAGCAGTACTTC. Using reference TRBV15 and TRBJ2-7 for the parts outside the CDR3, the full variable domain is DAMVIQNPRYQVTQFGKPVTLSCSQTLNHNVMYWYQQKSSQAPKLLFHYYDKDFNNEADTPDNFQSRRPNTSFCFLDIRSPGLGDTAMYLCATSRGVRGGTYPEQYFGPGTRLTVT.

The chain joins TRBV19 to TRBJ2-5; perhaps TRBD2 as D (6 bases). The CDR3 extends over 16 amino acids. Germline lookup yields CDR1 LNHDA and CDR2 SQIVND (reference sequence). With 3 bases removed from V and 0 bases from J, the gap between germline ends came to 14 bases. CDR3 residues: CASSIRGGNYQETQYF. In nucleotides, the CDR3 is TGTGCCAGTAGTATTCGAGGCGGGAACTACCAAGAGACCCAGTACTTC. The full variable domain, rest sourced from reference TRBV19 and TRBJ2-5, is DGGITQSPKYLFRKEGQNVTLSCEQNLNHDAMYWYRQDPGQGLRLIYYSQIVNDFQKGDIAEGYSVSREKKESFPLTVTSAQKNPTAFYLCASSIRGGNYQETQYFGPGTRLLVL.

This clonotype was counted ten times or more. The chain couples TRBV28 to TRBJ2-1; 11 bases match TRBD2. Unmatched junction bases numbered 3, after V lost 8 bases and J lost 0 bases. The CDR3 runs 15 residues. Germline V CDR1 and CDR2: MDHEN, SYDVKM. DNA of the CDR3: TGTGCCAGCCGGACTAGCGGGTACTCCTACAATGAGCAGTTCTTC. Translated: CASRTSGYSYNEQFF. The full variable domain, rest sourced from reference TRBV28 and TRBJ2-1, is DVKVTQSSRYLVKRTGEKVFLECVQDMDHENMFWYRQDPGLGLRLIYFSYDVKMKEKGDIPEGYSVSREKKERFSLILESASTNQTSMYLCASRTSGYSYNEQFFGPGTRLTVL.

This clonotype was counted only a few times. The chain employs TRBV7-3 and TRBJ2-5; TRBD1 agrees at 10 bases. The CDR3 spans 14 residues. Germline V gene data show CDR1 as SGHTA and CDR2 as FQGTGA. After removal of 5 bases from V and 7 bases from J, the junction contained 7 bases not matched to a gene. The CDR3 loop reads CASSRGTGALTQYF. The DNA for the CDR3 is TGTGCCAGCAGCCGCGGGACAGGGGCTTTGACCCAGTACTTC.

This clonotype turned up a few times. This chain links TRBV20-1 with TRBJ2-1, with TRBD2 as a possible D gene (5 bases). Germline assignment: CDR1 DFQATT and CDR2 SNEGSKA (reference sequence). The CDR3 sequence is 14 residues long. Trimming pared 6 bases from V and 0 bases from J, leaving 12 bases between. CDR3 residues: CSAYPLASYNEQFF. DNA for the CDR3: TGCAGTGCATATCCCCTAGCCTCCTACAATGAGCAGTTCTTC.

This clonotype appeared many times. CDR3 loop: CASSQDRQYEQYF. CDR3 sequence (DNA): TGTGCCAGCAGCCAAGACAGGCAGTACGAGCAGTACTTC. This chain links TRBV3-1 with TRBJ2-7; D is unclear. The CDR3 totals 13 residues. Germline CDR1 and CDR2: LGHDT and YNNKEL (reference sequence). V lost 0 bases, J lost 4 bases, and 7 bases lay in between.

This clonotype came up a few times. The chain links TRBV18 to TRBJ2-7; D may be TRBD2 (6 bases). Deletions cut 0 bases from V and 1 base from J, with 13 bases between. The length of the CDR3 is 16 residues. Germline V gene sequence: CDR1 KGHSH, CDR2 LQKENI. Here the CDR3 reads CASSPPSGLQSYEQYF. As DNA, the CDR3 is TGTGCCAGCTCACCACCGTCAGGACTACAATCCTACGAGCAGTACTTC.